This TCR beta chain is from a study of human T cells and chemical hapten exposure. Regarding the study as a whole: There was no change with DPC sensitization in TCRs above 1 in 1000 frequency.

This clonotype was picked up many times. Antigen unknown. Germline loops: CDR1 DFQATT, CDR2 SNEGSKA (reference sequence). The CDR3 is 16 residues long. The germline V and J ends were trimmed by 0 bases and 5 bases, with 20 bases remaining between them. TCRdb re-called the RACE reads with MiXCR, one entry per CDR3 protein. The table lists some 150,000 distinct CDR3 sequences, about 10% of them singletons, with around 1.4% in the top ten. Described time point: patch test 2, 6 weeks after DPC sensitization. Sample treatment: therapeutic diphenylcyclopropenone sensitization with weekly scalp DPC. Sequenced material: whole blood, taken in connection with sensitization to the hapten diphenylcyclopropenone (DPC). The rearrangement joins TRBV20-1 to TRBJ2-7; TRBD2 might be the D (5 bases). This sequence originates from a woman aged 45-60 years with alopecia areata. Some clones in this sample may be carry-over from other donors' samples. This chain's CDR3 is CSARDRRAGGLHEQYF. CDR3 coding DNA: TGCAGTGCTAGAGATAGGAGAGCTGGAGGTCTCCACGAGCAGTACTTC.